The 32 T cell receptor beta chains in this list originate from one sample, sequenced in a study of blood T cell repertoires in COVID-19. The protocol was immunoSEQ multiplex PCR, while the TCRdb copy is restricted to in-frame clones and leaves out a portion. The sample has more than 85,000 clones, 85% to 90% seen once. Sequencing input: peripheral blood. The receptor set was obtained from a man in his fifties with COVID-19, enrolled during active disease.

The V and J genes are TRBV5-1 and TRBJ1-1, with 7 bases identical to TRBD1. This CDR3 has 15 amino acids. V lost 0 bases and J lost 3; bases outside the gene matches: 5. Germline-derived CDR1 and CDR2 are SGHRS and YFSETQ. CDR3 DNA sequence: TGCGCCAGCAGCTTGGGACAGGGAAGGGACACTGAAGCTTTCTTT. Protein sequence: CASSLGQGRDTEAFF.

The chain employs TRBV19 and TRBJ1-6, with a weak D call TRBD1 (5 bases). This CDR3 is built from 17 residues. Germline V gene data show CDR1 as LNHDA and CDR2 as SQIVND (reference sequence). The V end was cut by 3 bases, the J end by 14 bases, with 26 bases between. The CDR3: CASSMRPPQGFFGALHF. CDR3 DNA sequence: TGTGCCAGTAGTATGCGCCCCCCCCAGGGTTTTTTTGGCGCCCTCCACTTT.

The rearrangement uses TRBV24-1 and TRBJ2-1; 7 bases align to TRBD2. Germline loops: CDR1 KGHDR, CDR2 SFDVKD. The V segment lost 4 bases and the J segment 3 bases; nucleotides outside the gene matches: 11. CDR3 length: 17 amino acids. The CDR3: CATSEGSSGGYYNEQFF. The CDR3 coding sequence is TGTGCCACCAGTGAGGGCTCTAGCGGAGGGTACTACAATGAGCAGTTCTTC.

J is TRBJ1-1 and V is TRBV9; no definite D call. Germline values: CDR1 SGDLS, CDR2 YYNGEE. The CDR3 totals 15 residues. The germline V and J ends were trimmed by 0 bases and 4 bases, with 13 bases remaining between them. This CDR3 reads CASSVEGGVGTEAFF. The CDR3 DNA reads TGTGCCAGCAGCGTAGAGGGAGGTGTGGGCACTGAAGCTTTCTTT. The whole variable domain, remainder taken from reference TRBV9 and TRBJ1-1, is DSGVTQTPKHLITATGQRVTLRCSPRSGDLSVYWYQQSLDQGLQFLIQYYNGEERAKGNILERFSAQQFPDLHSELNLSSLELGDSALYFCASSVEGGVGTEAFFGQGTRLTVV.

The chain couples TRBV5-8 to TRBJ2-5, with 7 bases lining up with TRBD1. V shed 4 bases and J 1 base; nucleotides not matched to a gene: 7. The CDR3 covers 15 residues. Germline CDR1 and CDR2: SGHTS and YDEGEE. The CDR3 is CASSLQGNPQETQYF. The CDR3 coding sequence is TGTGCCAGCAGCCTACAGGGGAACCCCCAAGAGACCCAGTACTTC. The whole variable domain, filled in from reference TRBV5-8 and TRBJ2-5, reads EAGVTQSPTHLIKTRGQQATLRCSPISGHTSVYWYQQALGLGLQFLLWYDEGEERNRGNFPPRFSGRQFPNYSSELNVNALELEDSALYLCASSLQGNPQETQYFGPGTRLLVL.

This clone occurred once. The chain joins TRBV2 to TRBJ2-7, with 7 bases aligning to TRBD1. CDR1 SNHLY and CDR2 FYNNEI come from the germline V gene. The CDR3 totals 13 residues. Trimming took 7 bases from V and 3 from J; bases not matched to a gene: 6. The CDR3 DNA is TGTGCCAGCACTATCCGGGACAGCTACGAGCAGTACTTC. Translated: CASTIRDSYEQYF. Full variable domain (missing parts from reference TRBV2 and TRBJ2-7): EPEVTQTPSHQVTQMGQEVILRCVPISNHLYFYWYRQILGQKVEFLVSFYNNEISEKSEIFDDQFSVERPDGSNFTLKIRSTKLEDSAMYFCASTIRDSYEQYFGPGTRLTVT.

A single count supports this clone. The chain uses TRBV6-5 and TRBJ1-6, with TRBD1 matching over 11 bases. CDR1 and CDR2 from the germline V gene are MNHEY and SVGAGI. Trimming removed 7 bases from V and 12 bases from J; junction bases left unmatched: 11. CDR3 length: 15 amino acids. The CDR3 loop is CASKRIPGQGEPLHF. The CDR3, as DNA: TGTGCCAGCAAGCGGATACCGGGACAGGGGGAACCCCTCCACTTT.

V and J are TRBV14 and TRBJ2-2; 8 bases are shared with TRBD1. The CDR3 totals 15 residues. CDR1 and CDR2 (germline): SGHDN, FVKESK. Trimming removed 4 bases from V and 1 base from J; junction bases left unmatched: 2. The CDR3 loop is CASSPDRVNTGELFF. CDR3 in DNA: TGTGCCAGCAGCCCGGACAGGGTGAACACCGGGGAGCTGTTTTTT.

The chain recombines TRBV19 with TRBJ1-5, with a tentative D call TRBD1 (6 bases). CDR1 is LNHDA, CDR2 SQIVND, per germline (reference sequence). V lost 6 bases, J lost 0 bases, and 18 bases lay in between. The CDR3 contains 17 residues. The DNA of the CDR3 is TGTGCCAGTAGGGAAAACTTCAGGGGTACTAGCAATCAGCCCCAGCATTTT. It is translated as CASRENFRGTSNQPQHF.

The rearrangement joins TRBV23-1 to TRBJ2-1; D remains ambiguous. TRBV23-1 is filed as an ORF, its function uncertain. Trimming took 0 bases from V and 3 from J, leaving 12 bases between them. The CDR3 extends over 16 amino acids. CDR3 in DNA: TGCGCCAGCAGTCAATCGTTCCGGGTTAACTACAATGAGCAGTTCTTC. It translates to CASSQSFRVNYNEQFF.

The chain couples TRBV10-3 to TRBJ1-6, with no clear D. Germline V lookup: CDR1 ENHRY, CDR2 SYGVKD. The CDR3 runs to 14 residues. Between the trimmed V and J ends, which lost 3 bases and 7 bases, there was a span of 10 bases. CDR3 residues: CAISDPGRNSPLHF. Here the CDR3 DNA reads TGTGCCATCAGTGACCCGGGTCGGAATTCACCCCTCCACTTT.

This clone was counted only a few times. The gene calls are TRBV27 and TRBJ2-1; 9 nucleotides line up with TRBD1. V was pared by 6 bases and J by 5 bases, with 8 bases of the junction left unmatched. Germline values: CDR1 MNHEY, CDR2 SMNVEV (reference sequence). This CDR3 is built from 15 residues. The CDR3: CASRLQGAQDNEQFF. The CDR3 region has the DNA TGTGCCAGCAGGCTACAGGGGGCGCAGGACAATGAGCAGTTCTTC.

The chain employs TRBV9 and TRBJ2-3; D uncertain. The V and J ends lost 2 bases and 0 bases respectively, with 10 bases between them. Germline V CDR1 and CDR2: SGDLS, YYNGEE. The CDR3 is made up of 15 amino acids. The CDR3 nucleotides are TGTGCCAGCAGCGTTGGAGCGACTAGCACAGATACGCAGTATTTT. This codes for CASSVGATSTDTQYF. Full variable domain (rest looked up from reference TRBV9 and TRBJ2-3): DSGVTQTPKHLITATGQRVTLRCSPRSGDLSVYWYQQSLDQGLQFLIQYYNGEERAKGNILERFSAQQFPDLHSELNLSSLELGDSALYFCASSVGATSTDTQYFGPGTRLTVL.

The chain joins TRBV15 to TRBJ1-3; TRBD1 aligns across 8 bases. This CDR3 contains 17 residues. Germline V lookup: CDR1 LNHNV, CDR2 YYDKDF (reference sequence). Trimming at V came to 5 bases and at J to 0 bases, leaving 9 bases not matched to a gene. CDR3 in DNA: TGTGCCACCAGCCCCAGACAGGGGTTTGGCTCTGGAAACACCATATATTTT. Residues: CATSPRQGFGSGNTIYF.

J is TRBJ1-3 and V is TRBV9, with D perhaps TRBD1 (5 bases). V was shortened by 3 bases and J by 4 bases, with 17 bases between the two germline ends. Germline CDR1 reads SGDLS; CDR2 reads YYNGEE. The CDR3 sequence is 16 residues long. The CDR3 coding sequence is TGTGCCAGCAGCGGGATGGGAGGACATCGAGGAAACACCATATATTTT. Protein sequence: CASSGMGGHRGNTIYF.

This clone was recorded only once. J is TRBJ1-3 and V is TRBV6-6; 9 nucleotides line up with TRBD1. Losses at the gene ends were 4 bases for V and 1 base for J; bases not matched to a gene: 2. The germline gives CDR1 MNHNY, CDR2 SVGAGI (reference sequence). This CDR3 spans 15 amino acids. Here the CDR3 DNA reads TGTGCCAGCAGTTGGGACAGGGCGTCTGGAAACACCATATATTTT. Translated, it gives CASSWDRASGNTIYF.

The chain is built from TRBV9 and TRBJ1-2; D is unresolved. Trimming removed 4 bases at V and 7 bases at J, with 17 bases between. CDR3 length: 14 amino acids. CDR1 is SGDLS, CDR2 YYNGEE, per germline. CDR3 in amino acids: CASSPQRQSFGYTF. CDR3 sequence (DNA): TGTGCCAGCAGCCCCCAGCGGCAGTCCTTTGGCTACACCTTC.

The V call is TRBV6-4, the J call TRBJ2-3; 13 nucleotides align to TRBD2. The ends lost 4 bases at V and 3 bases at J; junction bases unmatched: 4. Germline lookup yields CDR1 MRHNA and CDR2 SNTAGT. This CDR3 contains 16 residues. CDR3: CASSGTSGGPTDTQYF. The CDR3 DNA follows: TGTGCCAGCAGTGGGACTAGCGGGGGCCCGACAGATACGCAGTATTTT.

This sequence joins TRBV12-3 or TRBV12-4 and TRBJ2-4; 7 positions match TRBD1. The trim removed 7 bases at V and 5 bases at J, leaving 5 bases unmatched. CDR3 length: 13 amino acids. CDR3 sequence (DNA): TGTGCCAGCACGACGACAGGGCAAAACATTCAGTACTTC. Encoded protein: CASTTTGQNIQYF.

The chain has TRBV19 and TRBJ1-5, with 9 bases lining up with TRBD1. Unmatched junction bases numbered 16, after V lost 8 bases and J lost 5 bases. This CDR3 has 17 amino acids. The germline gives CDR1 LNHDA, CDR2 SQIVND (reference sequence). The CDR3 spells CASRLYASDRGYQPQHF. In DNA, the CDR3 is TGTGCCAGTCGACTTTACGCCTCGGACAGGGGATATCAGCCCCAGCATTTT.

This clone was detected a few times. This chain links TRBV19 with TRBJ1-2; no clear D gene. The CDR3 length is 12 residues. Germline V gene sequence: CDR1 LNHDA, CDR2 SQIVND (reference sequence). V was pared by 7 bases and J by 3 bases, with 9 bases between. Here the CDR3 reads CASMRVDYGYTF. CDR3 in DNA: TGTGCCAGTATGCGGGTGGACTATGGCTACACCTTC. Full variable domain (outside the CDR3, taken from reference TRBV19 and TRBJ1-2): DGGITQSPKYLFRKEGQNVTLSCEQNLNHDAMYWYRQDPGQGLRLIYYSQIVNDFQKGDIAEGYSVSREKKESFPLTVTSAQKNPTAFYLCASMRVDYGYTFGSGTRLTVV.

The chain links TRBV24-1 to TRBJ2-2; 10 bases match TRBD1. Looked up from germline, CDR1 is KGHDR and CDR2 is SFDVKD. The junction had 8 bases not matched to a gene; V was cut back by 4 bases and J by 7 bases. The CDR3 is 16 amino acids. The CDR3 sequence is CATSDRDRGGIGELFF. The CDR3 DNA is TGTGCCACCAGTGACCGGGACAGGGGTGGAATCGGGGAGCTGTTTTTT.

CDR3 DNA: TGTGCCAGCAGTTTATACCAGGGGGCCCCGCCTGACTACAATGAGCAGTTCTTC. Encoded protein: CASSLYQGAPPDYNEQFF. The chain has TRBV27 and TRBJ2-1; 8 bases align to TRBD1. Trimming at V came to 1 base and at J to 3 bases, leaving 11 bases not matched to a gene. CDR1 MNHEY and CDR2 SMNVEV come from the germline V gene (reference sequence). This CDR3 region has 18 residues.

This sequence joins TRBV9 and TRBJ1-3; 7 bases map to TRBD1. CDR1 is SGDLS and CDR2 is YYNGEE in the germline V gene. The CDR3 loop spans 15 amino acids. The junction had 8 bases not matched to a gene; V was cut back by 4 bases and J by 4 bases. CDR3 bases: TGTGCCAGCAGCCCTCGACAGGGTTTCGGAAACACCATATATTTT. The encoded protein is CASSPRQGFGNTIYF.

The chain recombines TRBV5-4 with TRBJ2-1, with a weak D call TRBD1 (7 bases). Trimming shortened V by 1 base and J by 4 bases, and 15 bases separated the two germline ends. The CDR3 totals 16 residues. The germline gives CDR1 SGHNT, CDR2 YYREEE (reference sequence). The CDR3 reads CASSLIGGGDYNEQFF. CDR3 sequence (DNA): TGTGCCAGCAGCTTGATAGGGGGCGGGGATTACAATGAGCAGTTCTTC.

The chain has TRBV6-5 and TRBJ1-2; D is uncertain. Trimming cost V 6 bases and J 5 bases, with 19 bases left between them. Looked up from germline, CDR1 is MNHEY and CDR2 is SVGAGI. The CDR3 is made up of 15 amino acids. CDR3 in DNA: TGTGCCAGCAGAGATGGTGGGCATCCAGTTTATGGCTACACCTTC. It codes for CASRDGGHPVYGYTF.

The chain carries TRBV18 and TRBJ1-5; D might be TRBD1 (5 bases). CDR3 length: 16 residues. Deletions cut 2 bases from V and 0 bases from J, with 11 bases between. Germline CDR1 reads KGHSH; CDR2 reads LQKENI. The CDR3 DNA reads TGTGCCAGCTCACCAGGGCAGGGCAATAGCAATCAGCCCCAGCATTTT. Translation: CASSPGQGNSNQPQHF.

The V gene is TRBV7-9, the J gene TRBJ2-3; no reliable D call. Germline loops: CDR1 SEHNR, CDR2 FQNEAQ (reference sequence). V lost 1 base, J lost 0 bases, and 8 bases lay in between. The CDR3 is 15 residues long. The CDR3 DNA follows: TGTGCCAGCAGCTTAGTTTCCGGGAGCACAGATACGCAGTATTTT. It translates to CASSLVSGSTDTQYF.

This chain joins TRBV11-2 and TRBJ2-5, with D possibly TRBD2 on 5 matching bases. This CDR3 region has 15 residues. The germline V and J ends were trimmed by 1 base and 4 bases, with 13 bases remaining between them. In germline, CDR1 is SGHAT, CDR2 FQNNGV. The CDR3 DNA is TGTGCCAGCAGCTTAGCCCAGCTAGCAGGAGAGACCCAGTACTTC. Translating gives CASSLAQLAGETQYF.

The DNA of the CDR3 is TGTGCCAGCAGTTTCAGGGGGGATTCGGGCACTGAAGCTTTCTTT. Protein product: CASSFRGDSGTEAFF. The chain joins TRBV27 to TRBJ1-1; 7 bases fit TRBD1. V was clipped by 3 bases and J by 4 bases; unmatched bases: 8. From germline, CDR1 is MNHEY and CDR2 SMNVEV (reference sequence). This CDR3 has 15 residues.

J is TRBJ2-3 and V is TRBV4-3; D may be TRBD2 (7 bases). Between the trimmed V and J ends, which lost 1 base and 0 bases, there was a span of 11 bases. This CDR3 is 16 amino acids long. In germline, CDR1 is LGHNA, CDR2 YSLEER. CDR3 DNA: TGCGCCAGCAGCCAAGGCGGGGGCCCGAGCACAGATACGCAGTATTTT. It specifies CASSQGGGPSTDTQYF.

The chain combines TRBV5-1 with TRBJ1-2, with D maybe TRBD1 (5 bases). V shed 0 bases and J shed 0 bases, with 15 bases lying between them. Germline V CDR1 and CDR2: SGHRS, YFSETQ. CDR3 length: 17 amino acids. CDR3 nucleotides: TGCGCCAGCAGCTTGGGCGCAGGGCAAATGACTAACTATGGCTACACCTTC. Amino acid sequence: CASSLGAGQMTNYGYTF.